The T cell receptor beta chain under discussion was sequenced for a study of T cells in localized non-small cell lung cancer. Study-wide results and limits: A higher density of T cells in blood coincided with extended overall survival. Adjacent lung held a median roughly 50 of the top 100 tumor clones. Only one tumor region went through sequencing, so heterogeneity may still be there. There was higher T cell clonality in uninvolved adjacent lung than in tumor, and it was highest there.

The assay was immunoSEQ multiplex PCR, and TCRdb's table has in-frame clones only and misses some. The table lists fewer than 7,000 clones, approximately 40% of them singletons. The CDR3 loop spans 14 amino acids. Germline V gives CDR1 LGHNT, CDR2 FRNRAP. In its sample, this clone was seen a few times. Antigen: not known. The source material was lung tumor tissue, sampled before any cancer treatment. The V gene is TRBV12-5, the J gene TRBJ1-1; D might be TRBD1 (5 bases). This TCR came from a male donor older than 55 with stage I squamous cell lung carcinoma. CDR3 in DNA: TGTGCCAGCCAGTTGGAGGGTGGGGCCACTGAAGCTTTCTTT. It encodes CASQLEGGATEAFF.